The source of this T cell receptor beta chain is a study of CD8 T cells in Susac syndrome. After extraction with the RNeasy kit, roughly 0.45 to 1 ug of the RNA was reverse transcribed using random hexamers. TCRdb re-called the immunoSEQ multiplex PCR reads through MiXCR, storing one row per CDR3 protein. The sample yields 150,000 to 200,000 distinct CDR3 sequences, 90% to 95% seen once. V lost 2 bases, J lost 4 bases, and 8 bases lay in between. The CDR3 loop spans 12 amino acids. The germline V gene has CDR1 GTSNPN and CDR2 SVGIG (reference sequence). The sequenced sample consisted of CD4+ T cells from PBMCs. The V gene is TRBV30, the J gene TRBJ1-1; D gene uncertain. The source of this sequence is a human donor with multiple sclerosis. The CDR3 region is CAWSQGGTEAFF. The CDR3 bases are TGTGCCTGGAGTCAAGGAGGCACTGAAGCTTTCTTT.